This entry lists 22 T cell receptor beta chains sequenced from one sample in a study of T cells in Graves' hyperthyroidism and ophthalmopathy. Amplified TCR beta CDR3 regions derived from RNA transcripts. The HTBI primer set served for first-round RT-PCR of the TCR CDR3. TCRdb processed the multiplex PCR reads anew with MiXCR; each CDR3 protein has one entry. The data show a few hundred thousand distinct CDR3 sequences, more than 11% seen once. Sequencing was done on a sample of blood. The receptors derive from a woman younger than 45 with Graves' hyperthyroidism that later progressed to Graves' ophthalmopathy.

V and J are TRBV6-5 and TRBJ1-2, with D unclear. The length of the CDR3 is 14 residues. V gave up 2 bases and J gave up 0 bases, with 7 bases separating them. Per germline, CDR1 MNHEY and CDR2 SVGAGI. CDR3 amino acids: CASSYGLSNYGYTF. For the CDR3, the DNA is TGTGCCAGCAGTTACGGACTATCTAACTATGGCTACACCTTC.

The rearrangement joins TRBV6-1 to TRBJ1-2, with TRBD1 matching over 7 bases. With 8 bases clipped from V and 8 bases from J, the junction kept 8 bases outside the gene matches. This CDR3 region has 12 residues. The germline V gene has CDR1 MNHNS and CDR2 SASEGT. DNA of the CDR3: TGTGCCAGCCTAGACAGGGCCGAGGGCTACACCTTC. Translation gives CASLDRAEGYTF.

This clonotype was recorded a few times. The CDR3 DNA follows: TGTGCCAGCAGCCAAGCTAGCGGGAGCACAGATACGCAGTATTTT. The encoded protein is CASSQASGSTDTQYF. The chain recombines TRBV5-4 with TRBJ2-3, with 8 bases fitting TRBD2. The CDR3 covers 15 residues. Trimming removed 4 bases from V and 0 bases from J; junction bases left unmatched: 4. Germline V lookup: CDR1 SGHNT, CDR2 YYREEE (reference sequence).

Ten or more counts support this clonotype. V and J are TRBV12-3 or TRBV12-4 and TRBJ1-4; D perhaps matches TRBD1 (5 bases). This CDR3 contains 14 residues. Trimming stripped 3 bases from V and 7 bases from J, with 12 bases between. CDR3 nucleotide sequence: TGTGCCAGCAGTTTGTGGGGGGAGAGTGAAAAACTGTTTTTT. Residues: CASSLWGESEKLFF.

This clonotype was picked up a small number of times. The chain recombines TRBV5-6 with TRBJ1-4; weak D call: TRBD1 (6 bases). Per germline, CDR1 SGHDT and CDR2 YYEEEE. The V end lost 0 bases, the J end lost 3 bases, and 9 bases lay between the germline ends. The CDR3 is made up of 15 amino acids. Here the CDR3 DNA reads TGTGCCAGCAGCTTGGGGGGGCCGGCTAATGAAAAACTGTTTTTT. Amino acids: CASSLGGPANEKLFF.

This clonotype was detected many times. The rearrangement uses TRBV12-3 or TRBV12-4 and TRBJ1-2, with 7 nucleotides matching TRBD1. The trim removed 4 bases at V and 2 bases at J, leaving 4 bases unmatched. There are 14 residues in the CDR3. This CDR3 is CASSSRDSNYGYTF. The CDR3, as DNA: TGTGCCAGCAGTTCCAGGGACAGCAACTATGGCTACACCTTC.

The chain carries TRBV28 and TRBJ2-1, with TRBD1 identical over 10 bases. This CDR3 contains 13 residues. Germline CDR1 MDHEN, CDR2 SYDVKM. V shed 7 bases, J shed 6 bases, and the junction held 3 bases outside the gene matches. CDR3 coding DNA: TGTGCCAGCACGGGACAGGGGCTCAATGAGCAGTTCTTC. Encoded protein: CASTGQGLNEQFF.

The J gene is TRBJ2-7, the V gene TRBV5-1, with TRBD1 as a possible D gene (6 bases). The CDR3 has 15 residues. The germline V gene encodes CDR1 SGHRS and CDR2 YFSETQ. Between the trimmed V and J ends, which lost 5 bases and 4 bases, there was a span of 19 bases. CDR3 amino acids: CASSPSQGLGYEQYF. The CDR3 coding sequence is TGCGCCAGCAGTCCATCTCAGGGGTTAGGATACGAGCAGTACTTC.

A remark on this clonotype: Possible read error: a much larger clone is one base away. The chain has TRBV20-1 and TRBJ2-1; maybe TRBD2 (6 bases). This CDR3 region has 12 residues. Germline CDR1 is DFQATT and CDR2 is SNEGSKA (reference sequence). The CDR3, as DNA: TGCAGTGCCTGGGACTCCAACAATGAGCAGTGCTTC. Its translation is CSAWDSNNEQCF.

For this clonotype: A read error may explain this, as a much larger clone is one base away. The chain is built from TRBV2 and TRBJ1-1; D unclear. This CDR3 contains 15 residues. CDR1 is SNHLY, CDR2 FYNNEI, per germline. The CDR3 loop reads CASSEARRHAPEASF. DNA of the CDR3: TGTGCCAGCAGTGAAGCACGGAGGCATGCACCTGAAGCTTCCTTT.

V gene TRBV7-9 combines with J gene TRBJ1-5; possible D gene TRBD1, 5 bases. Per the germline V gene, CDR1 is SEHNR and CDR2 is FQNEAQ (reference sequence). The V end lost 5 bases, the J end lost 7 bases, and 15 bases lay between the germline ends. This CDR3 region has 14 residues. CDR3 in amino acids: CASSLTNKGQPQHF. The CDR3 DNA follows: TGTGCCAGCAGCCTAACGAACAAGGGGCAGCCCCAGCATTTT.

A remark on this clonotype: This may be a read error: a much more frequent sequence differs by one nucleotide. The chain uses TRBV6-1 and TRBJ1-6; unclear D gene. V was cut by 3 bases and J by 9 bases, with 21 bases left in between. This CDR3 region has 17 residues. Germline loops: CDR1 MNHNS, CDR2 SASEGT. The CDR3: CASSDWGWYAIGSPLHF. The CDR3 region has the DNA TGTGCCAGCAGTGACTGGGGTTGGTACGCCATCGGTTCACCCCTCCACTTT.

This clonotype was detected many times. V usage is TRBV3-1 and J usage is TRBJ2-7, with TRBD1 identical over 9 bases. Germline trimming cut 4 bases from V and 6 bases from J; bases unmatched to any gene: 7. This CDR3 contains 14 residues. CDR1 LGHDT and CDR2 YNNKEL come from the germline V gene (reference sequence). The CDR3 DNA sequence: TGTGCCAGCAGCCTCGGACAGGGGTCATTCGAGCAGTACTTC. Protein: CASSLGQGSFEQYF.

Remarks on this clonotype: A much bigger clone sits one base away, suggesting this may be a read error. The V and J genes are TRBV7-8 and TRBJ2-1; D remains ambiguous. V lost 7 bases, J lost 0 bases, and 16 bases lay in between. CDR1 is SGHVS and CDR2 is FQNEAQ in the germline V gene. This CDR3 is 16 amino acids long. CDR3 sequence reads: CASIVLDRSSYNEQFF. The CDR3 nucleotides are TGTGCCAGCATCGTACTTGACCGGAGCTCCTACAATGAGCAGTTCTTC. Variable domain in full (rest from reference TRBV7-8 and TRBJ2-1): GAGVSQSPRYKVAKRGQDVALRCDPISGHVSLFWYQQALGQGPEFLTYFQNEAQLDKSGLPSDRFFAERPEGSVSTLKIQRTQQEDSAVYLCASIVLDRSSYNEQFFGPGTRLTVL.

In this sample, this clonotype turned up many times. The V gene is TRBV12-3 or TRBV12-4, the J gene TRBJ1-1; no clear D. The CDR3 loop spans 13 amino acids. Trimming shortened V by 7 bases and J by 6 bases, and 15 bases separated the two germline ends. CDR3 sequence reads: CASIPKGSPEAFF. As DNA, the CDR3 is TGTGCCAGCATCCCTAAAGGTAGCCCTGAAGCTTTCTTT.

The chain joins TRBV5-1 to TRBJ2-7; TRBD2 might be the D (6 bases). Germline CDR1 reads SGHRS; CDR2 reads YFSETQ. The CDR3 loop spans 15 amino acids. The V end was cut by 4 bases, the J end by 7 bases, with 21 bases between. DNA for the CDR3: TGCGCCAGCAGCATATCCATCCCTAGCGCGGGTGAGCAGTACTTC. This translates into CASSISIPSAGEQYF.

This clonotype was picked up a small number of times. Germline is not matched at one junction end, which may reflect a read error. The rearrangement links TRBV6-1 to TRBJ1-5, with a possible D match to TRBD1 (6 bases). This CDR3 has 14 residues. The germline gives CDR1 MNHNS, CDR2 SASEGT. CDR3 coding DNA: TGTGCCAGCGGTGAAGCCCAGGGGCAGCAGCCCCAGCATTTT. Amino acids: CASGEAQGQQPQHF.

The chain couples TRBV2 to TRBJ1-6; the match to TRBD1 covers 10 bases. The V gene's germline CDR1 is SNHLY and CDR2 FYNNEI. This CDR3 spans 16 amino acids. The V and J ends lost 4 bases and 7 bases, in that order; junction bases with no gene match: 7. The CDR3 loop reads CASSVGQGVGNSPLHF. The CDR3 region has the DNA TGTGCCAGCAGTGTCGGACAGGGGGTGGGGAATTCACCCCTCCACTTT.

This clonotype was picked up many times. The chain links TRBV7-9 to TRBJ2-3; 10 bases agree with TRBD2. J was trimmed by 0 bases and V by 6 bases; bases with no gene match: 3. Germline values: CDR1 SEHNR, CDR2 FQNEAQ (reference sequence). The CDR3 contains 15 residues. DNA for the CDR3: TGTGCCAGCAGAACACTAGCGGGGAGCACAGATACGCAGTATTTT. Protein: CASRTLAGSTDTQYF. Using reference TRBV7-9 and TRBJ2-3 for the parts outside the CDR3, the full variable domain is DTGVSQNPRHKITKRGQNVTFRCDPISEHNRLYWYRQTLGQGPEFLTYFQNEAQLEKSRLLSDRFSAERPKGSFSTLEIQRTEQGDSAMYLCASRTLAGSTDTQYFGPGTRLTVL.

This clonotype was recorded at least ten times. This rearrangement joins TRBV10-3 to TRBJ1-1, with 7 bases aligning to TRBD1. This CDR3 spans 14 amino acids. V gave up 1 base and J gave up 7 bases; unmatched junction bases: 6. Germline lookup yields CDR1 ENHRY and CDR2 SYGVKD. The CDR3 region is CAISEWNRGDEAFF. For the CDR3, the DNA is TGTGCCATCAGTGAGTGGAACAGGGGCGATGAAGCTTTCTTT.

Concerning this clonotype: This may stem from a read error, because a much larger clone lies one nucleotide away. The V call is TRBV3-1, the J call TRBJ1-2, with a weak D call TRBD1 (6 bases). The germline V gene encodes CDR1 LGHDT and CDR2 YNNKEL (reference sequence). The ends were cut back, 4 bases at V and 0 bases at J, with 21 bases in the middle. CDR3 length equals 18 residues. DNA for the CDR3: TGTGCCAGCAGCCCCTTGACAGGAGACCCCGGAGCTAACTATGGCTACACCTTC. Residues: CASSPLTGDPGANYGYTF.

This clonotype was recorded many times. The chain joins TRBV30 to TRBJ1-5; D is possibly TRBD1 (5 bases). The CDR3 is 18 amino acids. V lost 5 bases, J lost 1 base, and 24 bases lay in between. CDR1 and CDR2 (germline): GTSNPN, SVGIG (reference sequence). The CDR3 spells CAWRWRDQEGVSNQPQHF. The CDR3 nucleotides are TGTGCCTGGCGTTGGCGGGACCAAGAGGGAGTGAGCAATCAGCCCCAGCATTTT.